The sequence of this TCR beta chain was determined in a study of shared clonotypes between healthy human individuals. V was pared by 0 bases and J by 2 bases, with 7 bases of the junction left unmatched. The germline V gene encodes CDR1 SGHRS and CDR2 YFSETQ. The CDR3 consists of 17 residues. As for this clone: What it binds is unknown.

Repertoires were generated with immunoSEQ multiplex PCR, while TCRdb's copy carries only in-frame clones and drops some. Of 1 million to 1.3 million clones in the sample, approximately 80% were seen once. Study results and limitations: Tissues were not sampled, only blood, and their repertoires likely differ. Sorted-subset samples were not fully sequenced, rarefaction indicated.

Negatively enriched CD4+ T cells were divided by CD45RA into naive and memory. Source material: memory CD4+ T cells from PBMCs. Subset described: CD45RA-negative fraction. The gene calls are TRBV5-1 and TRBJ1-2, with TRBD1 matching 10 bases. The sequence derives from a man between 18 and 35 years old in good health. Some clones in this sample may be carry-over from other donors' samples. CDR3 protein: CASSLARQGAKNYGYTF. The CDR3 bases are TGCGCCAGCAGCTTGGCTCGACAGGGGGCAAAGAACTATGGCTACACCTTC.